The sequence of this T cell receptor beta chain was determined in a study of T cell responses to AZD1222 COVID-19 vaccine (dated by TCRdb to the early 2020s). With regard to the full study: Because spike-specific TCR depth and breadth did not differ between the two schedules, AZD1222 recipients who got a second dose at roughly 4 weeks were pooled with those who got a second dose at roughly 12 weeks. A total of 233 trial participants underwent TCR sequencing, of whom around 200 received two doses of AZD1222 and 26 received two doses of the MenACWY control vaccine. Enrollment into the trials was organized by age into subgroups of 18-55, 56-69 and 70-plus years, and those subgroups contained roughly 150, 30 and 60 TCR-sequenced participants, respectively. What the work shows at the level of the full study, not this receptor alone: Because no day 14 peak-response samples were available, repertoires were characterized only after the peak T cell response. After two AZD1222 doses, both the breadth and the depth of spike-specific TCRs were significantly higher than at day 0 and than in MenACWY recipients. The 56-69-year group was small, and its depth increase did not reach significance, likely because of low power. Most participants were white British and females outnumbered males, and the authors suggested that clonal diversity may have been underestimated. Vaccine-associated CD4 TCRs spanned the whole spike protein, with dominant responses in regions 160-218 and 743-854. Reportedly, close to half of the unique spike-specific TCRs recognized epitopes lying outside the regions that are mutated in the B.1.351 and B.1.1.7 variants. Only five or six AZD1222 recipients were SARS-CoV-2 seropositive at baseline, limiting conclusions about previously exposed vaccinees.

CDR1 SGHTS and CDR2 YDEGEE are derived from the germline V gene. Measured from the cysteine to the phenylalanine, the CDR3 is 14 residues long. This entry keeps only the CDR3 DNA: 42 bases, framed from base 1. V and J lose 1 base and 4 bases, and a span of 8 bases separates them. This sample's time point label indicates: baseline before first vaccination. Vaccinee samples were obtained from the UK trials COV001 and COV002, which included a single-blind randomized controlled phase 2/3 trial of AZD1222 (ChAdOx1 nCoV-19) in healthy adults. For TCRbeta chain sequencing, PBMC samples from trial participants were taken at day 0 and at day 28 after the second dose. A note on this clone: Its cognate antigen has yet to be identified. Qualities for individual bases were not recorded, and no much larger clone is one base off.

The CDR3 regions of human TCRbeta chains were subjected to immunosequencing. Per the authors' processing: TCRs in the repertoires were compared against a reference library of SARS-CoV-2-specific TCRs that had been generated with the MIRA antigen-specificity platform. Breadth was defined as the fraction of unique TCRs that were SARS-CoV-2-associated. Depth was defined as the fraction of total T cells that were SARS-CoV-2-associated. Using the MIRA data, each spike-specific TCR was mapped to the spike region that the TCR reacts to and placed in a CD4 or CD8 class. Log10-transformed breadth and depth values were compared by one-way ANOVA with Sidak's multiple comparisons tests. Drawn from immuneACCESS, this table holds only the in-frame rearrangements with V and J called that TCRdb kept. Clones are partly lost; checked studies trace under half to an unresolved V gene and leave the rest unexplained. Clone size and the V and J calls come from that table; the DNA yielded D and trimming. The table for this sample lists about 150,000 clones; 93% of them were counted only once. The ten largest clones capture about 1.9% of the sample.

This specimen was peripheral blood, taken on day 0 of AZD1222 vaccination. The receptor comes from an adult in good health. Recombination connected TRBV5-8 to TRBJ1-4, with no confident D gene call. The CDR3 region reads CASSLWRLNEKLFF. The DNA sequence follows: TGTGCCAGCAGCTTGTGGCGGCTTAATGAAAAACTGTTTTTT.